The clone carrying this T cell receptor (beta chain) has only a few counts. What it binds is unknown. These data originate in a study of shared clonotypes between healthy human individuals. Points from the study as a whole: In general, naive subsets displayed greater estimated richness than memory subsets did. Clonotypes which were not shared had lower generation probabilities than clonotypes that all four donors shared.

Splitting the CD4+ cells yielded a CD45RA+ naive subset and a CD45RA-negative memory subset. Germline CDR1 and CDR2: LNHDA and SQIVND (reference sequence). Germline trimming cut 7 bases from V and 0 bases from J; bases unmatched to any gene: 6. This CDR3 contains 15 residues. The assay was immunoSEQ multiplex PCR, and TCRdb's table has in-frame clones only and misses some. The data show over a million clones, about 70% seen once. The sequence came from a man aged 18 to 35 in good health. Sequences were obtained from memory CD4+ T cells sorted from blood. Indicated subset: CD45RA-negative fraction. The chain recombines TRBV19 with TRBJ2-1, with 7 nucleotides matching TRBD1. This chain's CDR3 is CASTVQGSSYNEQFF. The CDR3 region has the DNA TGTGCCAGTACCGTACAGGGGAGCTCCTACAATGAGCAGTTCTTC.